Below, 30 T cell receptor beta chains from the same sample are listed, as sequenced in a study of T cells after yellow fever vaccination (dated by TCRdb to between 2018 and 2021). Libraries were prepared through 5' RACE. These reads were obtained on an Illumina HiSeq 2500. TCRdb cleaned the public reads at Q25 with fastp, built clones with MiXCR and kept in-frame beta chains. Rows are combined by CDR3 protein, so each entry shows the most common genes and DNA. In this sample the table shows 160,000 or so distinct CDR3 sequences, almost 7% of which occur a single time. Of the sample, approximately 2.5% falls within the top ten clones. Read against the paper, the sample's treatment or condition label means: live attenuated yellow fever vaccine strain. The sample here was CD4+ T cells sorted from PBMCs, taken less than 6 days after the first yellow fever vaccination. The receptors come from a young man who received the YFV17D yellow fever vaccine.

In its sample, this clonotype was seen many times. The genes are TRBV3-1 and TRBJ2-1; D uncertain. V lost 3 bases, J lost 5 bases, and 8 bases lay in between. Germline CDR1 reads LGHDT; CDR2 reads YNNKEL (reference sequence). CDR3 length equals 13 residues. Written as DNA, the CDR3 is TGTGCCAGCAGCCAGGGAAGAAACAATGAGCAGTTCTTC. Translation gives CASSQGRNNEQFF.

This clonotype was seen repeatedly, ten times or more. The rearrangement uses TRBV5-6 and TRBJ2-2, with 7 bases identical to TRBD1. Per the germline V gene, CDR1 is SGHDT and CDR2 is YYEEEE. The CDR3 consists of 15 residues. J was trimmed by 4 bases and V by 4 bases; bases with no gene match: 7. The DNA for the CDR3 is TGTGCCAGCAGCGTCGAGGGGGCGGTCACCGGGGAGCTGTTTTTT. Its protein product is CASSVEGAVTGELFF.

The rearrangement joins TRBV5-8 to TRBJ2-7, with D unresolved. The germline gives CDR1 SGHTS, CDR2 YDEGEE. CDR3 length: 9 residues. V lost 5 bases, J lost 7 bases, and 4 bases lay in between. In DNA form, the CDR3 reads TGTGCCAGCAGTGGGGAGCAGTACGTC. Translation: CASSGEQYV.

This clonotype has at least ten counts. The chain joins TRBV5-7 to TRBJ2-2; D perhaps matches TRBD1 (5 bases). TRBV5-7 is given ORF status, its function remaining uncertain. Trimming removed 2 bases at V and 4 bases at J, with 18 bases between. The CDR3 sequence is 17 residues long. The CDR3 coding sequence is TGTGCCAGCAGCTTTTGGGGCCGAGTCAAGATCACCGGGGAGCTGTTTTTT. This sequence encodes CASSFWGRVKITGELFF.

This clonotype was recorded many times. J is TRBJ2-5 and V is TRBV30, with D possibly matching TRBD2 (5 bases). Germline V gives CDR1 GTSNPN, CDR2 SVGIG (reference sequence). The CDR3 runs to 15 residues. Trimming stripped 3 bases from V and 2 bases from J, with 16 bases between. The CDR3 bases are TGTGCCTGGAGGGCCCCCTCGGGGAATCAAGAGACCCAGTACTTC. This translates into CAWRAPSGNQETQYF. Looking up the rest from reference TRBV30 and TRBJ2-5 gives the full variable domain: SQTIHQWPATLVQPVGSPLSLECTVEGTSNPNLYWYRQAAGRGLQLLFYSVGIGQISSEVPQNLSASRPQDRQFILSSKKLLLSDSGFYLCAWRAPSGNQETQYFGPGTRLLVL.

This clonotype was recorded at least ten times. Here the CDR3 DNA reads TGCAGCGTTGAATGGTCCAGCCCCACGCGGGAGCTGTTTTTT. Protein product: CSVEWSSPTRELFF. The rearrangement links TRBV29-1 to TRBJ2-2; the D is unclear. Trimming took 2 bases from V and 9 from J, leaving 16 bases between them. There are 14 residues in the CDR3. Germline V gene data show CDR1 as SQVTM and CDR2 as ANQGSEA.

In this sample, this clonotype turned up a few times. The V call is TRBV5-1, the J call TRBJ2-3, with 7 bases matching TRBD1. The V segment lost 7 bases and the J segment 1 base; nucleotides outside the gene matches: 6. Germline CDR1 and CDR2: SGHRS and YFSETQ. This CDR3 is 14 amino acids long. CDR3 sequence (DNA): TGCGCCAGCGGATATACAGGGGGCACAGATACGCAGTATTTT. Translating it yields CASGYTGGTDTQYF.

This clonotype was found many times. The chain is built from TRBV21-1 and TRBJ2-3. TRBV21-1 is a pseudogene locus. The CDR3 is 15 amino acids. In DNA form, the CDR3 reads TGTGCCAGCAGCATAGGAGACACCAGCACAGATACGCAGTATTTT. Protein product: CASSIGDTSTDTQYF.

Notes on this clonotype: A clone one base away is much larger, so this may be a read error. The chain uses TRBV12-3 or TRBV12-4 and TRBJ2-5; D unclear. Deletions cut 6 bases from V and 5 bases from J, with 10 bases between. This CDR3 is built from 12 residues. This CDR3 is CASRWASETQYF. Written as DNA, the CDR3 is TGTGCCAGCAGATGGGCCAGTGAGACCCAGTACTTC.

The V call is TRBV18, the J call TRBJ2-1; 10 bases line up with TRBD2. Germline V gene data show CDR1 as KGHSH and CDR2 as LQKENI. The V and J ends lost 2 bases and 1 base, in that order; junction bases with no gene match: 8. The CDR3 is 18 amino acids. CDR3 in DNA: TGTGCCAGCTCACCAAGGAGCGGGGGGGCCGGGTCCTACAATGAGCAGTTCTTC. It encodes CASSPRSGGAGSYNEQFF. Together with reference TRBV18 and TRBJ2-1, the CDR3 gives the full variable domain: NAGVMQNPRHLVRRRGQEARLRCSPMKGHSHVYWYRQLPEEGLKFMVYLQKENIIDESGMPKERFSAEFPKEGPSILRIQQVVRGDSAAYFCASSPRSGGAGSYNEQFFGPGTRLTVL.

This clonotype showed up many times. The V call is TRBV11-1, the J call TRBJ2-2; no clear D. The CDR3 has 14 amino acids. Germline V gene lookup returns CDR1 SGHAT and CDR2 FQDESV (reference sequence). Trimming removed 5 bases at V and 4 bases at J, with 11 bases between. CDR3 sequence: CASSVRAFTGELFF. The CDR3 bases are TGTGCCAGCAGCGTCCGGGCTTTCACCGGGGAGCTGTTTTTT.

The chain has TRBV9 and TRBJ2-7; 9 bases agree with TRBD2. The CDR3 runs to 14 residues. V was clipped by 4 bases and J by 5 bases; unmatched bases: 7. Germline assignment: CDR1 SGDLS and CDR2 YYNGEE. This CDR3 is CASSPPSGNDEQYF. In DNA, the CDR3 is TGTGCCAGCAGCCCCCCTAGCGGGAATGACGAGCAGTACTTC.

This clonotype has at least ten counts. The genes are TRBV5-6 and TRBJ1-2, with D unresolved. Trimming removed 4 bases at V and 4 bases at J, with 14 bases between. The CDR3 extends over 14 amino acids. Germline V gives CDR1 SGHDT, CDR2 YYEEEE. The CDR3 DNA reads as TGTGCCAGCAGCCCCCGGGCCCTGGGCTATGGCTACACCTTC. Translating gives CASSPRALGYGYTF.

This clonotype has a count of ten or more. The CDR3: CATSDFQGEQFF. The CDR3 DNA reads as TGTGCCACCAGTGATTTCCAGGGTGAGCAGTTCTTC. This sequence joins TRBV24-1 and TRBJ2-1; D might be TRBD1 (5 bases). Germline CDR1 and CDR2: KGHDR and SFDVKD. This CDR3 is built from 12 residues. The V end lost 1 base, the J end lost 9 bases, and 6 bases lay between the germline ends.

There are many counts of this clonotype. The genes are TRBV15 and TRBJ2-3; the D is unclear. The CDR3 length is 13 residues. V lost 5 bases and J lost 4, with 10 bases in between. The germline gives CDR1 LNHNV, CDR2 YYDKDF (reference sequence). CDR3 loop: CATSLIAADTQYF. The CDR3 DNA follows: TGTGCCACCAGCCTCATAGCCGCAGATACGCAGTATTTT.

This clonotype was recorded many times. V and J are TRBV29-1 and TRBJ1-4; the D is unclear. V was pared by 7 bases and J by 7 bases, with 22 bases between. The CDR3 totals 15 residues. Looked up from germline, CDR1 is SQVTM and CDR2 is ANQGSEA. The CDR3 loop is CSAKGEQAFGEKLFF. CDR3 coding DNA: TGCAGCGCCAAGGGTGAGCAGGCTTTTGGTGAAAAACTGTTTTTT.

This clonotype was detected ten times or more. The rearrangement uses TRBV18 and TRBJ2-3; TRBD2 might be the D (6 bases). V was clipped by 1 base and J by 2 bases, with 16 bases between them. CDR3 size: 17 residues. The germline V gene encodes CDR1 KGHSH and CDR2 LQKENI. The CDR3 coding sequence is TGTGCCAGCTCACCACACGTAGCAGGAGGGACCACAGATACGCAGTATTTT. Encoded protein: CASSPHVAGGTTDTQYF.

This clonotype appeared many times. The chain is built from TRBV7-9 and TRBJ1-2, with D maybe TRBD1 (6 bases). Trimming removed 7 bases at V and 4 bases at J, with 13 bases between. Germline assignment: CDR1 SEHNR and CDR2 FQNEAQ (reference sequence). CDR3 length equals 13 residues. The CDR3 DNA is TGTGCCAGCAACTCACAGGGAACCTATGGCTACACCTTC. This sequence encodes CASNSQGTYGYTF.

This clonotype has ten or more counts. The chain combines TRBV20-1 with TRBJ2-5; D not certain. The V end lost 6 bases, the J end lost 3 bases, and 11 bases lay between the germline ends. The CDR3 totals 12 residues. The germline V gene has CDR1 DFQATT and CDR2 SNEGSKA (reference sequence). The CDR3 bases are TGCAGTGCACGCCTTTGGGAAGAGACCCAGTACTTC. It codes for CSARLWEETQYF.

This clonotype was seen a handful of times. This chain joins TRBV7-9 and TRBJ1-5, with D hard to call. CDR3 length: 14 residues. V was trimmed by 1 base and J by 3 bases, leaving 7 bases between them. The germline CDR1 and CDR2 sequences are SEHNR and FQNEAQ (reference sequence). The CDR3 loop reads CASSLEGTNQPQHF. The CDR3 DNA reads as TGTGCCAGCAGCTTAGAGGGCACCAATCAGCCCCAGCATTTT.

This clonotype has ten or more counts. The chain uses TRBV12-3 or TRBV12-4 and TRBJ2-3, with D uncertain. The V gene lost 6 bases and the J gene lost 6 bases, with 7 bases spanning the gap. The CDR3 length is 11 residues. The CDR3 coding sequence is TGTGCCAGCAGCTTTCTGGATACGCAGTATTTT. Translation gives CASSFLDTQYF.

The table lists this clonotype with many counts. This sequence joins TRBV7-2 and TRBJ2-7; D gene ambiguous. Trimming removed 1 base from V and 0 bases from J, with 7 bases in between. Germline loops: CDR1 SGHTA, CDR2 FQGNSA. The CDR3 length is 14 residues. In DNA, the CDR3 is TGTGCCAGCAGCTTAGTGGCCAGCTCCTACGAGCAGTACTTC. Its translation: CASSLVASSYEQYF.

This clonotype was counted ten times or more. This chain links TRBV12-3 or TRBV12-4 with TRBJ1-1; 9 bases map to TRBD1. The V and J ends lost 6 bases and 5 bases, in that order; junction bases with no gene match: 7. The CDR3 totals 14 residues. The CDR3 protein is CASRLTGGWTEAFF. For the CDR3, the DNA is TGTGCCAGCAGGTTGACAGGGGGTTGGACTGAAGCTTTCTTT.

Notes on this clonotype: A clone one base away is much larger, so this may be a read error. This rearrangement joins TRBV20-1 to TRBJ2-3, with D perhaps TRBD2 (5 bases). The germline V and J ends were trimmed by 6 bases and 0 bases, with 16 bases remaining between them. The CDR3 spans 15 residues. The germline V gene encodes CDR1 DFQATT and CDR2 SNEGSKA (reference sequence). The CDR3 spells CSAYLLSGSTDTQYF. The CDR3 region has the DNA TGCAGTGCATACCTACTATCGGGGAGCACAGATACGCAGTATTTT.

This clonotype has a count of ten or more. In DNA form, the CDR3 reads TGTGCCATCAATAGTGGGGGAGGAGAGACCCAGTACTTC. It is translated as CAINSGGGETQYF. The chain is built from TRBV10-3 and TRBJ2-5, with D possibly matching TRBD2 (6 bases). The CDR3 runs 13 residues. V was cut by 7 bases and J by 4 bases, with 13 bases left in between. CDR1 and CDR2 from the germline V gene are ENHRY and SYGVKD.

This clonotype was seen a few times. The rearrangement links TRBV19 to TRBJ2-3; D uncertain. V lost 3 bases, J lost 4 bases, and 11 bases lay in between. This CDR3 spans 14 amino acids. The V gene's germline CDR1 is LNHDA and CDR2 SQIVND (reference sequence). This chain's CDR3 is CASSMGSFSDTQYF. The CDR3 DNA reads TGTGCCAGTAGTATGGGAAGTTTTTCAGATACGCAGTATTTT.

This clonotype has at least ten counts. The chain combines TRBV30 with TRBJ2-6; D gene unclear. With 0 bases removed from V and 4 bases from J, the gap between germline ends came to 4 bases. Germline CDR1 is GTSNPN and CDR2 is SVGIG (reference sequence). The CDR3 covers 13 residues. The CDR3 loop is CAWSVQGANVLTF. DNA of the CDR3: TGTGCCTGGAGTGTTCAGGGGGCCAACGTCCTGACTTTC.

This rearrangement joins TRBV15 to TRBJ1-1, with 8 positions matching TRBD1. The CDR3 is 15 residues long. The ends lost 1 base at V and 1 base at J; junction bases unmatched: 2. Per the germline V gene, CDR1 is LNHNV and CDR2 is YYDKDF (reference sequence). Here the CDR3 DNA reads TGTGCCACCAGCAGAGCCGGGACAGGGAACACTGAAGCTTTCTTT. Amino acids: CATSRAGTGNTEAFF.

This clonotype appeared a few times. The CDR3 is CASSRRQIYSEPLHF. In nucleotides, the CDR3 is TGTGCCAGCAGCCGTAGACAGATCTATTCAGAGCCCCTCCACTTT. The chain is built from TRBV5-6 and TRBJ1-6; a weak D match, TRBD1 (5 bases). Trimming removed 4 bases at V and 13 bases at J, with 21 bases between. The germline V gene encodes CDR1 SGHDT and CDR2 YYEEEE. The CDR3 loop spans 15 amino acids.

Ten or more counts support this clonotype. CDR3 residues: CASRRGPGMNRTQHF. The CDR3 DNA is TGTGCCAGCAGGCGGGGACCAGGAATGAATAGGACCCAGCATTTT. The gene calls are TRBV2 and TRBJ1-5; TRBD1 might be the D (5 bases). V lost 6 bases, J lost 11 bases, and 23 bases lay in between. The CDR3 has 15 residues. In germline, CDR1 is SNHLY, CDR2 FYNNEI.